This paragraph reports one TCR beta chain. TCRdb re-called the 5' RACE reads with MiXCR, one entry per CDR3 protein. This table holds roughly 70,000 distinct CDR3 sequences, about 16% found once. This entry comes from a study of HIV-infected patients and healthy controls. The V gene end was trimmed by 3 bases and the J gene end by 0 bases; junction bases not matched to a gene: 11. CDR1 DFQATT and CDR2 SNEGSKA come from the germline V gene (reference sequence). This CDR3 contains 17 residues. The V gene is TRBV20-1, the J gene TRBJ1-5; 7 bases fit TRBD1. The material sequenced was CD4+ T cells from blood. The clonotype was recovered from a human donor in good health. This CDR3 reads CSASTHRGLYSNQPQHF. The CDR3 nucleotides are TGCAGTGCTAGCACGCACAGGGGCCTTTATAGCAATCAGCCCCAGCATTTT.